Below are 32 T cell receptor beta chains sequenced from a single sample in a study of blood T cell repertoires in COVID-19. Here immunoSEQ multiplex PCR was the method, and the copy in TCRdb shows in-frame clones only, minus some. The sample shows some 110,000 clones, 85% of them seen only once. Material: peripheral blood. Receptors were obtained from a man in his forties or fifties with acute or convalescent COVID-19.

The rearrangement links TRBV3-1 (or the pseudogene TRBV3-2) to TRBJ2-5, with 12 bases lining up with TRBD2. Germline CDR1 LGHDT, CDR2 YNNKEL (reference sequence). The J segment lost 6 bases and the V segment lost 4 bases, leaving 12 bases of the junction unmatched. The CDR3 loop spans 17 amino acids. The CDR3 DNA reads as TGTGCCAGCAGCCCCACCGTCCTACTAGCGGGGGGCCAGACCCAGTACTTC. Its protein is CASSPTVLLAGGQTQYF.

On this clone: At one end the junction does not follow the germline gene, possibly because of a read error. This chain uses TRBV10-2 with TRBJ1-4, with D unresolved. Germline V gives CDR1 WSHSY, CDR2 SAAADI. The CDR3 sequence is 8 residues long. The CDR3 DNA is TGCGCCAGCAGTGATACGGAGTTT. This encodes CASSDTEF.

The chain recombines TRBV11-2 with TRBJ2-5; 8 positions agree with TRBD1. The CDR3 is 15 residues long. CDR1 is SGHAT, CDR2 FQNNGV, per germline. V trimming: 2 bases; J trimming: 1 base; junction bases outside the gene matches: 3. CDR3 coding DNA: TGTGCCAGCAGCTTAAACACAGGGGGCCAAGAGACCCAGTACTTC. This codes for CASSLNTGGQETQYF.

This rearrangement joins TRBV7-2 to TRBJ1-2; D is possibly TRBD1 (5 bases). V lost 5 bases to trimming and J lost 7 bases, with 14 bases between them. CDR3 length: 13 amino acids. Per germline, CDR1 SGHTA and CDR2 FQGNSA. This chain's CDR3 is CASSPTAPAGYTF. CDR3 in DNA: TGTGCCAGCAGCCCGACAGCCCCCGCTGGCTACACCTTC.

This chain joins TRBV6-5 and TRBJ2-1, with D maybe TRBD2 (6 bases). CDR3 length: 15 amino acids. Germline values: CDR1 MNHEY, CDR2 SVGAGI. V was cut by 3 bases and J by 3 bases, with 12 bases left in between. CDR3 bases: TGTGCCAGCAGTTATGGCGGGACCAGCTACAATGAGCAGTTCTTC. It specifies CASSYGGTSYNEQFF.

The chain is built from TRBV7-2 and TRBJ1-5, with 7 bases that match TRBD1. Germline loops: CDR1 SGHTA, CDR2 FQGNSA. V dropped 3 bases and J dropped 1; count of bases not matched to a gene: 6. The CDR3 sequence is 16 residues long. This CDR3 is CASSFGGGASNQPQHF. In DNA, the CDR3 is TGTGCCAGCAGCTTTGGAGGGGGCGCGAGCAATCAGCCCCAGCATTTT.

The V gene is TRBV7-6, the J gene TRBJ2-1, with D possibly being TRBD2 (6 bases). The CDR3 contains 15 residues. The ends were cut back, 6 bases at V and 2 bases at J, with 14 bases in the middle. CDR1 and CDR2 from the germline V gene are SGHVS and FNYEAQ. In nucleotides, the CDR3 is TGTGCCAGCAGTGCAGCGGCGGGGACCTACAATGAGCAGTTCTTC. This translates into CASSAAAGTYNEQFF.

The rearrangement uses TRBV7-3 and TRBJ2-2, with 9 bases matching TRBD1. Trimming removed 2 bases from V and 5 bases from J; junction bases left unmatched: 9. The CDR3 is 17 amino acids. Germline lookup yields CDR1 SGHTA and CDR2 FQGTGA. CDR3 region: CASSLVVQGAFTGELFF. The CDR3 DNA reads as TGTGCCAGCAGCTTAGTCGTACAGGGGGCGTTTACCGGGGAGCTGTTTTTT. Drawing the rest from reference TRBV7-3 and TRBJ2-2, the complete variable domain is GAGVSQTPSNKVTEKGKYVELRCDPISGHTALYWYRQSLGQGPEFLIYFQGTGAADDSGLPNDRFFAVRPEGSVSTLKIQRTERGDSAVYLCASSLVVQGAFTGELFFGEGSRLTVL.

The V gene is TRBV29-1, the J gene TRBJ2-4, with TRBD1 identical over 8 bases. Germline values: CDR1 SQVTM, CDR2 ANQGSEA. The CDR3 consists of 13 residues. V trimming: 7 bases; J trimming: 7 bases; junction bases outside the gene matches: 9. Written as DNA, the CDR3 is TGCAGCGCTCGCAGACAGGGGCCGAACATTCAGTACTTC. Translation: CSARRQGPNIQYF.

In this sample, this clone turned up a few times. The rearrangement joins TRBV12-3 or TRBV12-4 to TRBJ2-3; D is possibly TRBD2 (5 bases). V was trimmed by 1 base and J by 4 bases, leaving 6 bases between them. The CDR3 is 13 residues long. CDR3 amino acids: CASSLGEPDTQYF. The CDR3 region has the DNA TGTGCCAGCAGTTTAGGGGAGCCAGATACGCAGTATTTT.

This clone appeared a single time. This sequence joins TRBV10-3 and TRBJ2-3, with 9 bases lining up with TRBD2. The CDR3 runs to 15 residues. Germline V gene lookup returns CDR1 ENHRY and CDR2 SYGVKD. Germline trimming cut 5 bases from V and 4 bases from J; bases unmatched to any gene: 7. Here the CDR3 reads CAISSPSGVADTQYF. The CDR3 nucleotides read TGTGCCATCAGTAGCCCTAGCGGGGTGGCAGATACGCAGTATTTT.

The rearrangement links TRBV5-5 to TRBJ2-5; a possible D gene is TRBD2 (6 bases). Germline V gene data show CDR1 as SGHKS and CDR2 as YYEKEE (reference sequence). V lost 2 bases, J lost 5 bases, and 13 bases lay in between. The CDR3 spans 14 residues. The CDR3 here is CASSFPGAVETQYF. CDR3 sequence (DNA): TGTGCCAGCAGCTTCCCGGGAGCAGTGGAGACCCAGTACTTC.

The chain links TRBV7-3 to TRBJ2-1; TRBD2 matches 7 bases. In germline, CDR1 is SGHTA, CDR2 FQGTGA. After removal of 5 bases from V and 1 base from J, the junction contained 11 bases not matched to a gene. CDR3 length equals 17 residues. This chain's CDR3 is CASSPGTTELSYNEQFF. For the CDR3, the DNA is TGTGCCAGCAGCCCCGGGACTACCGAGCTTTCCTACAATGAGCAGTTCTTC.

The rearrangement links TRBV11-3 to TRBJ2-1; 12 bases are a match to TRBD2. V trimming: 5 bases; J trimming: 5 bases; junction bases outside the gene matches: 4. Germline V lookup: CDR1 SGHNT, CDR2 YENEEA. The CDR3 runs 15 residues. The CDR3 bases are TGTGCCAGCAGCAAGACTAGCGGGGGAGACAATGAGCAGTTCTTC. This encodes CASSKTSGGDNEQFF.

V and J are TRBV18 and TRBJ2-3; no clear D gene. CDR3 size: 13 residues. Germline V gene sequence: CDR1 KGHSH, CDR2 LQKENI. Trimming stripped 4 bases from V and 4 bases from J, with 9 bases between. CDR3: CASSLSTADTQYF. As DNA, the CDR3 is TGTGCCAGCTCACTTAGCACGGCAGATACGCAGTATTTT.

The J gene is TRBJ2-5, the V gene TRBV9, with TRBD1 matching 10 bases. Germline V gene data show CDR1 as SGDLS and CDR2 as YYNGEE. The V and J ends lost 4 bases and 2 bases, in that order; junction bases with no gene match: 5. The CDR3 covers 15 residues. The CDR3 region is CASSPTGGAQETQYF. The DNA for the CDR3 is TGTGCCAGCAGCCCGACAGGGGGCGCACAAGAGACCCAGTACTTC.

The chain couples TRBV7-8 to TRBJ2-7; D possibly corresponds to TRBD2 (6 bases). The ends were cut back, 1 base at V and 3 bases at J, with 13 bases in the middle. From germline, CDR1 is SGHVS and CDR2 FQNEAQ. The CDR3 totals 15 residues. CDR3 protein: CASSLGGTRRYEQYF. The CDR3 nucleotides are TGTGCCAGCAGCTTAGGGGGGACTCGTCGCTACGAGCAGTACTTC.

The chain recombines TRBV6-1 with TRBJ2-7, with a possible D match to TRBD1 (5 bases). The CDR3 consists of 15 residues. V lost 2 bases and J 0 bases, leaving 11 bases between the germline ends. From germline, CDR1 is MNHNS and CDR2 SASEGT. In DNA form, the CDR3 reads TGTGCCAGCAGTGAACGTAGGGGCCCCTCCTACGAGCAGTACTTC. Amino acids: CASSERRGPSYEQYF.

The gene calls are TRBV2 and TRBJ2-3, with TRBD2 matching 12 bases. This CDR3 comprises 17 residues. Germline values: CDR1 SNHLY, CDR2 FYNNEI. Trimming removed 5 bases from V and 5 bases from J; junction bases left unmatched: 11. The DNA for the CDR3 is TGTGCCAGCAGTCGAGCCCCTAGCGGGGGGGCTAAAGATACGCAGTATTTT. Translating it yields CASSRAPSGGAKDTQYF.

V gene TRBV29-1 combines with J gene TRBJ1-5; 10 bases align to TRBD1. In germline, CDR1 is SQVTM, CDR2 ANQGSEA. Germline trimming cut 7 bases from V and 6 bases from J; bases unmatched to any gene: 9. The CDR3 totals 14 residues. The CDR3, as DNA: TGCAGCGCTGGACAGGGGGGGTTCGGTCAGCCCCAGCATTTT. As protein: CSAGQGGFGQPQHF.

V and J are TRBV12-3 or TRBV12-4 and TRBJ1-2; TRBD1 aligns across 7 bases. V gave up 6 bases and J gave up 4 bases; unmatched junction bases: 5. CDR3 size: 13 residues. CDR3 nucleotides: TGTGCCAGCAGGCAACAGGGGTCCTATGGCTACACCTTC. This encodes CASRQQGSYGYTF.

V and J are TRBV5-4 and TRBJ2-7; 9 bases align to TRBD2. Per the germline V gene, CDR1 is SGHNT and CDR2 is YYREEE (reference sequence). The CDR3 loop spans 15 amino acids. The trim removed 0 bases at V and 2 bases at J, leaving 3 bases unmatched. CDR3 sequence (DNA): TGTGCCAGCAGCTTGGTGGGACTAGCCCCCTACGAGCAGTACTTC. This gives the protein CASSLVGLAPYEQYF.

This clone was detected only a few times. The chain links TRBV6-2 or TRBV6-3 to TRBJ2-1, with 11 bases aligning to TRBD2. The CDR3 sequence is 16 residues long. Germline trimming cut 0 bases from V and 7 bases from J; bases unmatched to any gene: 5. Germline V gene sequence: CDR1 MNHEY, CDR2 SVGEGT. The CDR3 DNA follows: TGTGCCAGCAGTTACTCGGCTAGCGGGGGGAGGAATGAGCAGTTCTTC. Protein sequence: CASSYSASGGRNEQFF.

The chain joins TRBV28 to TRBJ1-2; TRBD1 might be the D (5 bases). The CDR3 is 14 residues long. CDR1 and CDR2 (germline): MDHEN, SYDVKM. V was pared by 5 bases and J by 5 bases, with 15 bases between. The CDR3 reads CASSPGTGGYGYTF. For the CDR3, the DNA is TGTGCCAGCAGTCCCGGGACCGGGGGGTATGGCTACACCTTC.

V and J are TRBV28 and TRBJ2-5, with a tentative D call TRBD1 (6 bases). The CDR3 contains 17 residues. The ends were cut back, 3 bases at V and 5 bases at J, with 22 bases in the middle. Germline values: CDR1 MDHEN, CDR2 SYDVKM. The CDR3 spells CASSFQYDPVQGETQYF. The CDR3 nucleotides read TGTGCCAGCAGTTTCCAGTACGACCCCGTCCAGGGGGAGACCCAGTACTTC. The whole variable domain, filled in from reference TRBV28 and TRBJ2-5, reads DVKVTQSSRYLVKRTGEKVFLECVQDMDHENMFWYRQDPGLGLRLIYFSYDVKMKEKGDIPEGYSVSREKKERFSLILESASTNQTSMYLCASSFQYDPVQGETQYFGPGTRLLVL.

The rearrangement joins TRBV7-2 to TRBJ1-1; D unresolved. The CDR3 extends over 11 amino acids. With 1 base removed from V and 9 bases from J, the gap between germline ends came to 6 bases. Germline V gene sequence: CDR1 SGHTA, CDR2 FQGNSA. CDR3 in DNA: TGTGCCAGCAGCTTAGTACAGCAAGCTTTCTTT. This translates into CASSLVQQAFF.

This chain uses TRBV6-6 with TRBJ2-2; TRBD1 matches 11 bases. The CDR3 has 16 residues. J was trimmed by 5 bases and V by 5 bases; bases with no gene match: 7. CDR1 MNHNY and CDR2 SVGAGI come from the germline V gene (reference sequence). For the CDR3, the DNA is TGTGCCAGCAGTCTCGGGACAGGGGGTCGTACCGGGGAGCTGTTTTTT. It translates to CASSLGTGGRTGELFF.

The gene calls are TRBV5-1 and TRBJ1-4; the match to TRBD1 covers 8 bases. CDR1 and CDR2 (germline): SGHRS, YFSETQ. The CDR3 has 15 amino acids. Unmatched junction bases numbered 5, after V lost 0 bases and J lost 7 bases. The DNA for the CDR3 is TGCGCCAGCAGCTTGGAGACAGGGGTTGGTGAAAAACTGTTTTTT. Its protein product is CASSLETGVGEKLFF.

This clone was observed a few times. V usage is TRBV4-2 and J usage is TRBJ2-1; D is ambiguous. Trimming left V 1 base short and J 8 bases short, with 9 bases between. The CDR3 is 13 amino acids. Germline CDR1 is LGHNA and CDR2 is YNFKEQ. The CDR3 coding sequence is TGTGCCAGCAGCCAAGGACTGAGATATGAGCAGTTCTTC. As protein: CASSQGLRYEQFF.

The rearrangement joins TRBV24-1 to TRBJ2-1; 9 bases align to TRBD1. The ends lost 9 bases at V and 8 bases at J; junction bases unmatched: 10. The CDR3 runs to 14 residues. The V gene's germline CDR1 is KGHDR and CDR2 SFDVKD. This CDR3 reads CATCKGQGFHEQFF. The CDR3 nucleotides are TGTGCCACCTGCAAGGGACAGGGATTCCATGAGCAGTTCTTC.

CDR3 DNA: TGTGCCAGCAGTTTGGCGAACACTGAAGCTTTCTTT. It yields the protein CASSLANTEAFF. V usage is TRBV28 and J usage is TRBJ1-1; D is ambiguous. Germline-derived CDR1 and CDR2 are MDHEN and SYDVKM. The CDR3 has 12 amino acids. The ends were cut back, 3 bases at V and 1 base at J, with 3 bases in the middle.

This sequence joins TRBV6-5 and TRBJ1-3; 7 bases align to TRBD1. The V gene's germline CDR1 is MNHEY and CDR2 SVGAGI. The CDR3 sequence is 14 residues long. V shed 6 bases, J shed 4 bases, and the junction held 6 bases outside the gene matches. The CDR3 protein is CASSLTGAGNTIYF. The CDR3 DNA sequence: TGTGCCAGCAGCTTAACAGGGGCCGGAAACACCATATATTTT.